The following is a T cell receptor beta chain sequence with its context. No antigen is known for it. V was pared by 8 bases and J by 4 bases, with 8 bases of the junction left unmatched. The germline V gene encodes CDR1 MNHEY and CDR2 SMNVEV (reference sequence). This CDR3 comprises 14 residues. Symptoms, serum thyroxine and TRAb, thyroid ultrasound, and orbital computed tomography formed the diagnostic basis. This entry comes from a study of Graves' ophthalmopathy and Graves' hyperthyroidism. General observations from the study: Prediction of ophthalmopathy progression reached roughly 68% sensitivity and 72% to 75% specificity.

The authors amplified TCR beta CDR3 regions from RNA transcripts. After a first-round RT-PCR with HTBI primers, a second-round multiplex PCR was run. MiXCR, applied by TCRdb to the multiplex PCR reads, yields one record per CDR3 protein. The sample shows 450,000 to 600,000 distinct CDR3 sequences, under 45% of them seen only once. This sequence was found in an adult man with Graves' hyperthyroidism. V usage is TRBV27 and J usage is TRBJ2-5; the match to TRBD2 covers 9 bases. Sequenced sample: peripheral blood or thyroid tissue (not recorded which). In DNA form, the CDR3 reads TGTGCCAGCCGACCTAGCGGGGTAGGAGAGACCCAGTACTTC. This encodes CASRPSGVGETQYF.